This T cell receptor (beta chain) was sequenced during a study of graft-versus-host responses after intestinal transplantation. Study background: Recipients received multivisceral, liver-intestinal, or isolated intestinal transplants. Anti-thymocyte globulin served as induction for all recipients, who then took tacrolimus and steroids for 3 to 4 years.

Of note for this clone: Antigen specificity is unknown.

Germline V gene lookup returns CDR1 SGHRS and CDR2 YFSETQ. The CDR3 runs 19 residues. Trimming at V came to 4 bases and at J to 0 bases, leaving 15 bases not matched to a gene. Produced via immunoSEQ multiplex PCR; TCRdb's table is partial and in-frame only. This table holds tens of thousands of clones, under 95% found once. General observations from the study: Levels of circulating GvH clones at their peak were associated with early post-transplant HvG declines. Marrow from the recipient contained GvH clones, some of which had appeared first in ileum or blood.

The sequences come from PBMCs, collected less than 130 days after intestinal transplantation. This sequence was found in a human patient who received an intestinal transplant, so some T cells may come from the graft donor. The chain combines TRBV5-1 with TRBJ2-3; TRBD2 agrees at 9 bases. Here the CDR3 reads CASSRVGAGGSSSTDTQYF. CDR3 in DNA: TGCGCCAGCAGCAGGGTCGGAGCGGGGGGATCCTCTAGCACAGATACGCAGTATTTT.